Reported below is one TCR beta chain. This clonotype has more than one count but fewer than ten. Which antigen it targets is not known. No clone much larger than this one lies a single base away; base qualities are absent. The library was obtained by RACE. The instrument was a NextSeq 500. Library preparation attached unique molecular identifiers to individual cDNA molecules for quantitative, reproducible TCR counting. Each blood RNA sample was used to sequence both TCR alpha and TCR beta chains. Per the original workflow: Samples had a median of roughly 100,000 TCRs, with a range from about 23,224 to 690,600. The Decombinator software suite was used to annotate V, J and CDR3 in the TCR reads. Every sample was subsampled to the same number of TCRs (28,000) for the PS versus PT1 abundance plots. TCRs were defined as expanded if absent before sensitization and observed at least eight times at the 2-week time point. TCRdb reprocessed the public reads (quality trimming at Q25 with fastp, clone calling with MiXCR) and kept in-frame beta chains. Every CDR3 protein is listed once, alongside the most common genes and DNA of its rows. The V and J calls here are based on TCRdb, not the publication. The sample records more than 150,000 distinct CDR3 sequences, around 25% of which are singletons. The ten largest make up 2% to 2.5% of the sample.

These data come from a study of human T cells and chemical hapten exposure (TCRdb year 2021). Describing the broader study: For sensitization, 2% DPC in acetone was applied to a roughly 2 cm by roughly 2 cm area of upper inner arm skin. Weekly therapeutic DPC doses were additionally applied to the scalp of patients throughout the roughly 24-week study period. Patch testing on the upper back used Finn chambers containing 0.01% DPC, with scoring done after 6 days according to International Contact Dermatitis Research Group standards. Alopecia areata with under or over 50% scalp involvement, alopecia totalis and alopecia universalis were represented in the patient cohort, which was mostly female. The libraries were sequenced as a pool, and the TCR yield per sample differed mostly because of small variations in library volumes within the pool. The study tracked peripheral blood TCR repertoire changes in vivo during primary and secondary sensitization to the hapten diphenylcyclopropenone (DPC) in alopecia patients. Blood was sampled from patients pre-sensitization (week 0) and at 2, 6 and about 24 weeks after DPC sensitization. Twenty-nine alopecia patients provided blood for TCR sequencing at one to four time points (pre-sensitization, 2, 6 and 24 weeks). What the research found in general, with its limitations: All patients had alopecia, a presumed autoimmune disease, so their immune response might differ from that of healthy individuals. Patch test score correlated positively with the number of PT1 expanded TCRs, reaching significance at thresholds 8, 16 and 32 but not at 4. Repeated subsampling changed both the strength of the expansion versus patch-test correlation and the threshold at which that correlation became significant. Expanded TCRs formed significantly more large CDR3 similarity clusters than pre-sensitization or healthy control sets, consistent with antigen-driven responses. DPC sensitization did not change the number of TCRs with a frequency above 1 in 1000, and there was no evidence of changes in global repertoire structure.

Per the publication, the time point label means: patch test 3, about 24 weeks after DPC sensitization. The sample's treatment or condition label, in plain terms: therapeutic diphenylcyclopropenone sensitization with weekly scalp DPC. Blood at each patch-test visit was drawn before the patch test was applied. Patients were considered eligible if aged 18 to 70, diagnosed with alopecia and deemed suitable for DPC therapy, and patients were excluded if pregnant. Unfractionated whole blood was collected in Tempus Blood RNA tubes, and total RNA was extracted from that blood. CDR1 DFQATT and CDR2 SNEGSKA are derived from the germline V gene (reference sequence). The cysteine opens and the phenylalanine closes a CDR3 of 13 amino acids. The CDR3 DNA has 39 bases and is translated from base 1. Trimming takes 3 bases from V and 1 base from J, and the germline ends sit 9 bases apart.

The starting material was whole blood, obtained in connection with sensitization to the hapten diphenylcyclopropenone (DPC). The rearrangement combines TRBV20-1 with TRBJ1-1, with the D segment identity uncertain. The clonotype comes from a woman in her 40s with alopecia areata. Some clones in this sample may be carry-over from other donors' samples. The CDR3 region reads CSARAWGNTEAFF. At the DNA level, the sequence is TGCAGTGCTAGGGCCTGGGGGAACACTGAAGCTTTCTTT.